Only a few counts were recorded for the clone carrying this TCR beta chain. No antigen is known for it. The germline gives CDR1 LNHDA, CDR2 SQIVND (reference sequence). The CDR3 consists of 17 residues. The V end was cut by 2 bases, the J end by 3 bases, with 19 bases between. The data stem from a study of beta chain features in type 1 diabetes. Of the isolated RNA, all was reverse transcribed, and so the sequenced material was expressed TCRB transcripts. Sequencing used immunoSEQ multiplex PCR; TCRdb keeps in-frame clones, though not all of them. Of roughly 450,000 clones listed, 14% were seen once; the top ten hold roughly 0.035%. Study findings and constraints: The study found that naive, central memory and Treg TCRB repertoires appeared more similar in patients than in healthy donors.

The source material was naive CD4+ T cells from blood. The sequence derives from a man aged 25-45 years in good health. The V and J genes are TRBV19 and TRBJ2-5, with D perhaps matching TRBD1 (6 bases). The CDR3 sequence is CASSISRSAGDEETQYF. The CDR3 DNA sequence: TGTGCCAGTAGTATATCCAGGTCGGCAGGGGATGAAGAGACCCAGTACTTC.